These T cell receptor beta chains were read from a single sample in a study of blood T cell repertoires in COVID-19. The data were produced by immunoSEQ multiplex PCR, yet TCRdb's version contains in-frame clones alone and is incomplete. The sample carries about 410,000 clones, roughly 91% recorded once. The sequenced material came from PBMCs or T cells enriched from blood (not recorded which). These receptors originate from a man between 18 and 35 years old who had recovered from COVID-19. CDR3s include the opening cysteine and the closing phenylalanine or tryptophan. A D gene is named only where the DNA matches it firmly. Size is omitted from some rows. Given values are once, few, many or a class for expanded clones.

abundance	v_gene	d_gene	j_gene	CDR3aa	CDR3nt
once	TRBV28	NA	TRBJ1-2	CASIGGAEYGYTF	TGTGCCAGCATAGGAGGGGCGGAGTATGGCTACACCTTC
NA	TRBV27	NA	TRBJ1-5	CASSNGWNQPQHF	TGTGCCAGCAGTAACGGGTGGAATCAGCCCCAGCATTTT
NA	TRBV18	NA	TRBJ1-2	CASSKDGGGSGYTF	TGTGCCAGCTCAAAGGACGGGGGTGGTAGTGGCTACACCTTC
NA	TRBV27	NA	TRBJ1-6	CASSWGGQGLDSPLHF	TGTGCCAGCAGTTGGGGTGGCCAGGGGTTGGATTCACCCCTCCACTTT
NA	TRBV2	NA	TRBJ2-3	CASTFGGHTSTDTQYF	TGTGCCAGTACCTTTGGGGGACATACTAGCACAGATACGCAGTATTTT
once	TRBV7-9	NA	TRBJ1-4	CASSGQQIREKLFF	TGTGCCAGCAGCGGACAGCAGATCCGGGAAAAACTGTTTTTT
many	TRBV3-1/TRBV3-2	NA	TRBJ2-1	CASSHRLREISSYNEQFF	TGTGCCAGCAGCCACCGACTACGGGAGATAAGCTCCTACAATGAGCAGTTCTTC
NA	TRBV5-1	NA	TRBJ2-1	CASSLGLYNEQFF	TGCGCCAGCAGCTTGGGACTATACAATGAGCAGTTCTTC
NA	TRBV28	NA	TRBJ1-2	CASSFLESGGGYTF	TGTGCCAGCAGTTTCTTGGAGTCGGGAGGAGGCTACACCTTC
once	TRBV18	NA	TRBJ1-3	CASSPVHTGSGNTIYF	TGTGCCAGCTCACCCGTCCATACTGGGAGCGGAAACACCATATATTTT
NA	TRBV7-9	NA	TRBJ1-4	CASNPQGFNEKLFF	TGTGCCAGCAACCCTCAGGGTTTTAATGAAAAACTGTTTTTT
many	TRBV10-2	TRBD2	TRBJ2-1	CASRNASSGKNNEQFF	TGCGCCAGCAGGAACGCCAGCAGCGGGAAAAACAATGAGCAGTTCTTC
NA	TRBV30	NA	TRBJ1-4	CAWSFATNEKLFF	TGTGCCTGGAGTTTCGCAACTAATGAAAAACTGTTTTTT
NA	TRBV3-1/TRBV3-2	TRBD1	TRBJ1-2	CASSQEDRDYGYTF	TGTGCCAGCAGCCAAGAGGACAGGGACTATGGCTACACCTTC
NA	TRBV7-3	TRBD1	TRBJ2-1	CASSLGQGASNEQFF	TGTGCCAGCAGCTTAGGACAGGGGGCGAGCAATGAGCAGTTCTTC
NA	TRBV7-9	TRBD1	TRBJ1-5	CASSLDDRGGPPQHF	TGTGCCAGCAGCTTAGACGACAGGGGAGGGCCGCCCCAGCATTTT
NA	TRBV7-6	TRBD1	TRBJ1-4	CASSTGTGYNNEKLFF	TGTGCCAGCAGCACCGGGACAGGGTATAATAATGAAAAACTGTTTTTT
NA	TRBV25-1	NA	TRBJ1-1	CASSEYGADTEAFF	TGTGCCAGCAGTGAATATGGGGCGGACACTGAAGCTTTCTTT
few	TRBV5-4	TRBD2	TRBJ2-3	CASSPWTSGIDTQYF	TGTGCCAGCAGCCCTTGGACTAGCGGGATAGATACGCAGTATTTT
NA	TRBV18	NA	TRBJ2-1	CASSLSRTESNEQFF	TGTGCCAGCTCACTCTCGAGGACAGAAAGCAATGAGCAGTTCTTC
NA	TRBV3-1/TRBV3-2	NA	TRBJ1-1	CASTPPGKPLVAEAFF	TGTGCCAGCACCCCGCCAGGGAAGCCTCTAGTCGCGGAAGCTTTCTTT
once	TRBV27	NA	TRBJ1-5	CASSSFSNQPQHF	TGTGCCAGCAGTTCTTTTAGCAATCAGCCCCAGCATTTT
NA	TRBV11-2	NA	TRBJ1-6	CASSSTNSPLHF	TGTGCCAGCAGCTCAACAAATTCACCCCTCCACTTT
NA	TRBV7-8	NA	TRBJ2-1	CASINWRLGHLQGNEQFF	TGTGCCAGCATAAATTGGCGACTAGGTCACCTTCAAGGGAATGAGCAGTTCTTC